The T cell receptor beta chain described here comes from a study of monozygotic twins with inflammatory bowel disease (dated by TCRdb to 2018 to 2020). Describing the broader study: A total of approximately 28 monozygotic twin pairs were included in the full study, comprising nine German pairs (four IBD-concordant, five IBD-discordant) and 19 IBD-discordant Danish pairs. Each individual had, on average, about 151 000 unique TCRalpha sequences and 181 000 unique TCRbeta sequences available for analysis. Disease-associated traits were sought mainly through comparisons between IBD patients and their genetically identical healthy co-twins within discordant pairs. Overall results and qualifications from the work: Compared with healthy twins, IBD patients had fewer clonotypes in common with other individuals, a difference most pronounced in patients showing signs of disease activity. Concordant and discordant twins showed no difference in repertoire similarity, possibly because of limited statistical power. No single strong signal or clonotype linked to IBD turned up in the results, so the idea that one exists was not supported. A decrease in TCRbeta repertoire diversity, as measured by inverse Simpson index, was observed in IBD patients compared with their healthy co-twins. The analysis was unable to tell different T cell subtypes apart. Because patients were on differing immunosuppressive treatments, the repertoires may have picked up extra background noise and inter-individual variability.

The receptor library was made with 5' RACE. For each TCR library, 3,000 to 4,000 ng of total RNA was used. cDNA was synthesized with SMARTScribe reverse transcriptase in eight separate reactions per sample. During cDNA synthesis, unique molecular identifiers containing a 6-nucleotide sample barcode were introduced by template switching. TCRalpha and TCRbeta cDNA was amplified by two nested PCRs of around 16 and 10 cycles, with bead purification after each PCR. Before amplification, the cDNA was both treated with uracil DNA-glycosylase and purified with the QIAquick PCR purification kit. In the second PCR, Illumina TruSeq-compatible adapters and sample-specific barcodes were added. TapeStation and Qubit were used to check library quality and concentration, and 5 to 6.5 ng of each library was pooled. Sequencing of pooled libraries was carried out on an Illumina HiSeq2500 single-index Rapid Run using 2 x 100 bp reads and custom sequencing primers. Turning to the authors' computational methods: MiGEC version 1.2.6 was used for UMI-based consensus assembly, which corrected PCR and sequencing errors. MiXCR version 2.1.1 was used for V(D)J alignment, clonotype assembly and CDR3 extraction. Normalisation of gene usage, clonotype sharing and MAIT/NKT TCR abundance was achieved by analysing the top 1000, 10 000 and 20 000 clonotypes per sample. After downsampling to 27 000 UMIs, diversity was calculated as the inverse Simpson index using the vegan R package. Statistical testing used paired Mann-Whitney U tests on the discordant twin pairs and applied Benjamini-Hochberg correction for multiple testing. Reads reprocessed by TCRdb are summarized as one entry per CDR3 protein sequence, and DNA is absent. The V and J calls and clone size are TCRdb's, not the authors'. This sample's listing comprises 150,000 to 200,000 distinct CDR3 sequences. The ten largest clones represent 2.8% of the sample.

The CDR3 numbers 16 residues from cysteine through phenylalanine. The protein alone is recorded here. CDR1 is given as LGHDT and CDR2 as YNNKEL, both from the germline V gene (reference sequence). From each donor, a roughly 2.3 ml peripheral blood sample was collected into PAXgene tubes and stored at -80 degrees C. Without T cell sorting, total RNA was isolated from whole blood using the PAXgene blood miRNA kit on an automated QIAcube. Peripheral blood from monozygotic twin pairs, either concordant or discordant for inflammatory bowel disease, underwent deep TCRalpha and TCRbeta repertoire profiling that used unique molecular barcoding. For every twin pair, smoking habits were documented, and each individual was categorised as a current, former or never smoker. Comments on this clonotype: There is no known antigen for this receptor.

In this chain, TRBV3-1 is recombined with TRBJ2-7. This TCR was recovered from a human donor with ulcerative colitis or Crohn's disease, or a healthy co-twin of an affected twin (not recorded which). Sequenced input: blood. The CDR3 sequence is CASTFGLGQGSYEQYF.